This T cell receptor beta chain was recorded in a study of cytomegalovirus exposure and HLA in healthy donors. Trimming took 6 bases from V and 0 from J; bases not matched to a gene: 3. Germline V gives CDR1 MDHEN, CDR2 SYDVKM. The length of the CDR3 is 14 residues. PCR employed 60 Vbeta and 13 Jbeta primers. Here immunoSEQ multiplex PCR was the method, and the copy in TCRdb shows in-frame clones only, minus some. Among around 150,000 clones, roughly 78% were seen once, and the ten largest hold around 1.9%. V and J are TRBV28 and TRBJ1-2, with TRBD1 identical over 8 bases. Sequences were obtained from PBMCs. This TCR came from a man in his forties or fifties in good health and CMV-seronegative. The CDR3 nucleotides are TGTGCCAGCAGGCGGGGACAGGCTAACTATGGCTACACCTTC. Translating it yields CASRRGQANYGYTF.